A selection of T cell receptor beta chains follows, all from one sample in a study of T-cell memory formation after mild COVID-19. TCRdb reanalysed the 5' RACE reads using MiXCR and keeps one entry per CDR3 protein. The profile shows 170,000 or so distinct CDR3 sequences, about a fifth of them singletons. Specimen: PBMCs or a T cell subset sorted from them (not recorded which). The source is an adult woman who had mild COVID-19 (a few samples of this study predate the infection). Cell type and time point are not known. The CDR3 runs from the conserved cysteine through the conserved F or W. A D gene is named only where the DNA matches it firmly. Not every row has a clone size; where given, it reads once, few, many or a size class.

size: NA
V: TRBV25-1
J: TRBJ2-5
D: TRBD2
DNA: TGTGCCAGCAGTGATCCCGGGGGGCAAGAGACCCAGTACTTC
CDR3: CASSDPGGQETQYF

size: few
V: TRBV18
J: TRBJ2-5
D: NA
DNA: TGTGCCAGCTCACCACCGGCCAGGGAACGTGAGACCCAGTACTTC
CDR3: CASSPPARERETQYF

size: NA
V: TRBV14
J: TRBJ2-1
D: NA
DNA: TGTGCCAGCAGCCATCTCCGGGAAGCCCTACCCTCCAATGAGCAGTTCTTC
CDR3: CASSHLREALPSNEQFF

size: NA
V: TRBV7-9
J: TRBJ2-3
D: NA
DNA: TGTGCCAGCAGCTTTCTGCCGGGAGAGACAGATACGCAGTATTTT
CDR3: CASSFLPGETDTQYF

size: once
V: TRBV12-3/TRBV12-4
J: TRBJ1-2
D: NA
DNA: TGTGCCAGCAGCGGAGCCGGGCATGGGGGGCTGATTGGCTACACCTTC
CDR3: CASSGAGHGGLIGYTF

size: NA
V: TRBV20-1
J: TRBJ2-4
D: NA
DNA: TGCAGTGCTAGAGATTACCGCAGGATTAAAGGCAAAAACATTCAGTACTTC
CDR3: CSARDYRRIKGKNIQYF

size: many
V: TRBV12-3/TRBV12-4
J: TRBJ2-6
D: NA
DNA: TGTGCCAGCAGTCTCCCACAGGGAAGCTCTGGGGCCAACGTCCTGACTTTC
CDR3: CASSLPQGSSGANVLTF

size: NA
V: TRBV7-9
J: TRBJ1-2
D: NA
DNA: TGTGCCAGCAGCTTGTATACCTCGACCTATGGCTACACCTTC
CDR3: CASSLYTSTYGYTF

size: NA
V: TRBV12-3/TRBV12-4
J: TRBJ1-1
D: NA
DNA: TGTGCCAGCAGTTTGGTCGGGTCCGCTGAAGCTTTCTTT
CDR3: CASSLVGSAEAFF

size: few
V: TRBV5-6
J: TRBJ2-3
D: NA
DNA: TGTGCCAGCAGCTTGGGTTATGGTCTAGCTAGCACAGATACGCAGTATTTT
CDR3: CASSLGYGLASTDTQYF

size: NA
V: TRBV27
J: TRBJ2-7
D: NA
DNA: TGTGCCAGCAGGCCCTATGGGGGTGGACGGCGTACCTACGAGCAGTACTTC
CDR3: CASRPYGGGRRTYEQYF

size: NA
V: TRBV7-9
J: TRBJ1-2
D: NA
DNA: TGTGCCAGCAGCTTAGAGAGCTATGGCTACACCTTC
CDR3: CASSLESYGYTF

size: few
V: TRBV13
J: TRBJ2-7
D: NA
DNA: TGTGCCAGCAGCTTAGAGCGGGTTTCCTACGAGCAGTACTTC
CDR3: CASSLERVSYEQYF

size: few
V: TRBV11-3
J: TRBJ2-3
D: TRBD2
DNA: TGTGCCAGCAGCCAAGGACTAGCCCTCTATAGCGCAGATACGCAGTATTTT
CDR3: CASSQGLALYSADTQYF

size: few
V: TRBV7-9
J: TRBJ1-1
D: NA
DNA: TGTGCCAGCAGCCCTTACCGCACTGAAGCTTTCTTT
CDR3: CASSPYRTEAFF

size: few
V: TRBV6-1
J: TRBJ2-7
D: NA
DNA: TGTGCCAGCAGTGAAGAGCCGGAGGGGGCCTACGAGCAGTACTTC
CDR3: CASSEEPEGAYEQYF

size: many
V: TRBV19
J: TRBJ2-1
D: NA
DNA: TGTGCCAGTAGTACCCTGCGGGGCAATGAGCAGTTCTTC
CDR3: CASSTLRGNEQFF

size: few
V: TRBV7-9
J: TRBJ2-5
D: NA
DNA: TGTGCCAGCAGCTTAGGAAGACTACCCCAAGAGACCCAGTACTTC
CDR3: CASSLGRLPQETQYF

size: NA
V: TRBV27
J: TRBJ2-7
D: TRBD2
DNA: TGTGCCAGCAGTTTAATGGGACTAGCGGGATACGAGCAGTACTTC
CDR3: CASSLMGLAGYEQYF

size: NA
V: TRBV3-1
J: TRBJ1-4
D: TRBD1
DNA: TGTTCCAGCAGGAGGACAGGACCGAATGAAAAACTGTTTTTT
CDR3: CSSRRTGPNEKLFF

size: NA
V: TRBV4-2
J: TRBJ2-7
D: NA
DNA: TGTGCCAGCAGCCAAGGTGGGGCCACCTACGAGCAGTACTTC
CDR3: CASSQGGATYEQYF

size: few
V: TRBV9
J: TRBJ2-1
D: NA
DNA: TGTGCCAGCAGCGTAGAGGGCGATGAGCAGTTCTTC
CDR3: CASSVEGDEQFF

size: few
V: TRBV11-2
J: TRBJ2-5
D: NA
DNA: TGTGCCAGCAGCTTCAGTTATAGCGAGACCCAGTACTTC
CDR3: CASSFSYSETQYF

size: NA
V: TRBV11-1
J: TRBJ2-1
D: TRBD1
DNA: TGTGCCAGCAGCTCACACCGTCGAGTAATCGGGACAGATTCCTCCTACAATGAGCAGTTCTTC
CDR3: CASSSHRRVIGTDSSYNEQFF

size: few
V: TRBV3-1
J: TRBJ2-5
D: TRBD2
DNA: TGTGCCAGCAGCCAAGAGGATGAGCGGGAGGCTGAATACCAAGAGACCCAGTACTTC
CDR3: CASSQEDEREAEYQETQYF

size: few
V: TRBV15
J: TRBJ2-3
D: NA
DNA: TGTGCCACCAGCGGGACTGCACTCACAGATACGCAGTATTTT
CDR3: CATSGTALTDTQYF

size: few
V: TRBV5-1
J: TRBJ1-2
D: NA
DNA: TGCGCCAGCAGCTCCAGTCCGACAGTCAACTATGGCTACACCTTC
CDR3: CASSSSPTVNYGYTF

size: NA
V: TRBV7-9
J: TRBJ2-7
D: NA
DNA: TGTGCCAGCAGCTTACACCTCTCCTACGAGCAGTACTTC
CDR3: CASSLHLSYEQYF